This is a list of T cell receptor beta chains from one sample in a study of PD-1 blockade in classical Hodgkin lymphoma. TCRdb keeps only in-frame clones here, not all; method: immunoSEQ multiplex PCR. The repertoire includes 40,000 to 55,000 clones, 80% of them detected once, and about a fifth sits in the top ten. Material: peripheral blood mononuclear cells (PBMCs), obtained before the fourth cycle of nivolumab. The receptors originated from a human donor with classical Hodgkin lymphoma. The CDR3 runs from the conserved cysteine through the conserved F or W. D genes are given only for firm matches. Expanded clones get a size class; other rows say once, few or many, or leave the size out.

V	D	length	size	J	DNA	CDR3
TRBV19	-	15	-	TRBJ2-7	TGTGCCAGTAGCGACGGAGGGGACCCCTCCTACGAGCAGTACTTC	CASSDGGDPSYEQYF
TRBV30	-	14	once	TRBJ2-2	TGTGCCTGGAGAGGGGCAGGTTGGACCGGGGAGCTGTTTTTT	CAWRGAGWTGELFF
TRBV6-6	TRBD1	15	-	TRBJ1-2	TGTGCCAGCAGATCTCCCGGGACAGGGGGCTATGGCTACACCTTC	CASRSPGTGGYGYTF
TRBV11-3	-	14	-	TRBJ1-1	TGTGCCAGCACCCGAGTCGGGGAGGTCACTGAAGCTTTCTTT	CASTRVGEVTEAFF
TRBV11-3	TRBD2	13	-	TRBJ2-5	TGTGCCAGCAGCTTTGGGGGGGAAGAGACCCAGTACTTC	CASSFGGEETQYF
TRBV29-1	TRBD1	12	-	TRBJ1-4	TGCAGCGTACAGGGGGCGGAAGAAAAACTGTTTTTT	CSVQGAEEKLFF
TRBV5-4	-	14	-	TRBJ2-5	TGTGCCAGCAGCTTGGAAGGCAGCCAAGAGACCCAGTACTTC	CASSLEGSQETQYF
TRBV6-6	-	15	-	TRBJ1-3	TGTGCCAGCAGTTACGCAGGGACGTCTGGAAACACCATATATTTT	CASSYAGTSGNTIYF
TRBV2	-	15	-	TRBJ1-5	TGTGCCAGCAGTGTCGAGGGATATAGCAATCAGCCCCAGCATTTT	CASSVEGYSNQPQHF
TRBV11-2	-	15	once	TRBJ2-1	TGTGCCAGCAGCCACCTGCCCGCCCCGACCAATGAGCAGTTCTTC	CASSHLPAPTNEQFF
TRBV9	TRBD2	15	-	TRBJ2-1	TGTGCCAGCAGCCCCGGGACTAGCGCCAACAATGAGCAGTTCTTC	CASSPGTSANNEQFF
TRBV30	-	15	few	TRBJ1-1	TGTGCCTGGAGTGTAAAGATAGGGGCGAACACTGAAGCTTTCTTT	CAWSVKIGANTEAFF
TRBV10-2	-	11	-	TRBJ2-7	TGCGCCAGCAGCCCATCCTACGAGCAGTACTTC	CASSPSYEQYF
TRBV6-1	-	13	few	TRBJ2-7	TGTGCCAGCAGTGTCGAAGCATCCTACGAGCAGTACTTC	CASSVEASYEQYF
TRBV11-2	-	16	-	TRBJ2-1	TGTGCCAGCAGCTTAGACTCGGGCTTCACCTACAATGAGCAGTTCTTC	CASSLDSGFTYNEQFF
TRBV4-1	TRBD1	16	-	TRBJ1-6	TGCGCCAGCAGCCAAGAGGGACAGGGGGCAGGGTCACCCCTCCACTTT	CASSQEGQGAGSPLHF
TRBV2	-	14	-	TRBJ1-2	TGTGCCAGCAGACCTGGAGGTTTTGGCTATGGCTACACCTTC	CASRPGGFGYGYTF
TRBV2	-	15	few	TRBJ1-4	TGTGCCAGCAGTACCACGAGGGACTTTGGTGAAAAACTGTTTTTT	CASSTTRDFGEKLFF